The 31 T cell receptor beta chains below were found in one sample sequenced in a study of memory CD4+ T cells and cytomegalovirus serostatus. The sort gate was single viable CD3+CD4+CD8-CD45RO+ cells for memory CD4+ T cells. The method was immunoSEQ multiplex PCR; TCRdb's version includes in-frame clones alone and lacks a portion of them. The sample consists of around 57,000 clones, over 70% of them appearing once. Material for sequencing was memory CD4+ T cells from blood. The receptors shown here come from an adult in good health and CMV-seronegative. Some clones in this sample may be carry-over from other donors' samples.

The V call is TRBV7-8, the J call TRBJ2-5, with 13 nucleotides matching TRBD2. Germline-derived CDR1 and CDR2 are SGHVS and FQNEAQ. The CDR3 length is 16 residues. The V and J ends lost 5 bases and 4 bases, in that order; junction bases with no gene match: 7. CDR3 sequence: CASSPELAGGPETQYF. The CDR3 nucleotides are TGTGCCAGCAGCCCTGAACTAGCGGGAGGGCCAGAGACCCAGTACTTC.

This clone was counted a few times. The chain uses TRBV28 and TRBJ2-5; D not certain. V was cut by 4 bases and J by 2 bases, with 11 bases left in between. The CDR3 has 14 residues. Per the germline V gene, CDR1 is MDHEN and CDR2 is SYDVKM. This chain's CDR3 is CASSSPDRQETQYF. The DNA for the CDR3 is TGTGCCAGCAGTTCCCCAGACCGACAAGAGACCCAGTACTTC.

The V call is TRBV5-4, the J call TRBJ1-1; 7 nucleotides align to TRBD1. In germline, CDR1 is SGHNT, CDR2 YYREEE (reference sequence). There are 14 residues in the CDR3. J gave up 4 bases and V 4 bases, and 7 bases lay outside the gene matches. The CDR3 nucleotides read TGTGCCAGCAGCCCCCGGGACAGACCCACTGAAGCTTTCTTT. This codes for CASSPRDRPTEAFF.

V is TRBV5-5 and J is TRBJ1-1; D is uncertain. Trimming removed 0 bases at V and 4 bases at J, with 7 bases between. CDR3 length equals 13 residues. Germline V gene sequence: CDR1 SGHKS, CDR2 YYEKEE (reference sequence). The CDR3 loop reads CASSLAPGTEAFF. CDR3 nucleotides: TGTGCCAGCAGCTTGGCCCCGGGCACTGAAGCTTTCTTT.

This rearrangement joins TRBV28 to TRBJ2-2; possibly TRBD1 or TRBD2 for D (6 bases each). The CDR3 has 17 amino acids. Germline loops: CDR1 MDHEN, CDR2 SYDVKM. Trimming took 3 bases from V and 5 from J, leaving 19 bases between them. The chain's CDR3 is CASSFWVGSGATGELFF. CDR3 DNA: TGTGCCAGCAGTTTCTGGGTTGGGTCGGGGGCGACCGGGGAGCTGTTTTTT.

The rearrangement joins TRBV11-1 to TRBJ2-7; 10 bases line up with TRBD2. The V segment lost 4 bases and the J segment 6 bases; nucleotides outside the gene matches: 9. CDR1 is SGHAT, CDR2 FQDESV, per germline (reference sequence). The CDR3 is 15 residues long. CDR3 in DNA: TGTGCCAGCAGCTCCTCAAGCGGGAGGGGTCGCGAGCAGTACTTC. It codes for CASSSSSGRGREQYF.

The chain joins TRBV5-6 to TRBJ2-5; D not certain. The V end was cut by 2 bases, the J end by 1 base, with 12 bases between. This CDR3 comprises 15 residues. Germline-derived CDR1 and CDR2 are SGHDT and YYEEEE. The CDR3 nucleotides read TGTGCCAGCAGCTTCCTTTCGGTGACCCAAGAGACCCAGTACTTC. It codes for CASSFLSVTQETQYF. Complete variable domain (other parts from reference TRBV5-6 and TRBJ2-5): DAGVTQSPTHLIKTRGQQVTLRCSPKSGHDTVSWYQQALGQGPQFIFQYYEEEERQRGNFPDRFSGHQFPNYSSELNVNALLLGDSALYLCASSFLSVTQETQYFGPGTRLLVL.

This chain joins TRBV28 and TRBJ1-5, with D hard to call. Germline V CDR1 and CDR2: MDHEN, SYDVKM. The CDR3 has 14 residues. The V end lost 5 bases, the J end lost 6 bases, and 14 bases lay between the germline ends. The CDR3 here is CASSLPGYGQPQHF. The CDR3 DNA reads as TGTGCCAGCAGTCTACCTGGGTACGGTCAGCCCCAGCATTTT.

The chain joins TRBV7-8 to TRBJ1-4, with D hard to call. From germline, CDR1 is SGHVS and CDR2 FQNEAQ. The CDR3 has 16 residues. V dropped 5 bases and J dropped 7 bases, with 20 bases sitting between them. CDR3 DNA: TGTGCCAGCAGCCCCTTACCGGGCCAAGCTCGTGAAAAACTGTTTTTT. This encodes CASSPLPGQAREKLFF.

J is TRBJ2-2 and V is TRBV30; possible D gene TRBD1, 6 bases. V lost 4 bases, J lost 7 bases, and 16 bases lay in between. The CDR3 is made up of 14 amino acids. In germline, CDR1 is GTSNPN, CDR2 SVGIG (reference sequence). CDR3: CAWTTWQGNGELFF. In DNA, the CDR3 is TGTGCCTGGACAACTTGGCAGGGGAACGGGGAGCTGTTTTTT. The full variable domain, in which reference TRBV30 and TRBJ2-2 provide the parts outside the CDR3, is SQTIHQWPATLVQPVGSPLSLECTVEGTSNPNLYWYRQAAGRGLQLLFYSVGIGQISSEVPQNLSASRPQDRQFILSSKKLLLSDSGFYLCAWTTWQGNGELFFGEGSRLTVL.

V and J are TRBV7-2 and TRBJ2-7; D remains unclear. Germline V gives CDR1 SGHTA, CDR2 FQGNSA. V was clipped by 5 bases and J by 6 bases, with 14 bases between them. The CDR3 totals 13 residues. The CDR3 DNA reads TGTGCCAGCAGCCCCCAACCATTGCCCGAGCAGTACTTC. Translated: CASSPQPLPEQYF. The full variable domain, its missing parts supplied by reference TRBV7-2 and TRBJ2-7, is GAGVSQSPSNKVTEKGKDVELRCDPISGHTALYWYRQSLGQGLEFLIYFQGNSAPDKSGLPSDRFSAERTGGSVSTLTIQRTQQEDSAVYLCASSPQPLPEQYFGPGTRLTVT.

This clone was observed a handful of times. The junction differs from germline at one of its ends, possibly a read error. The chain links TRBV9 to TRBJ1-1; D is possibly TRBD1 (6 bases). The CDR3 contains 16 residues. Germline lookup yields CDR1 SGDLS and CDR2 YYNGEE. DNA of the CDR3: TGTGCCAGCAGCGTAGCTACAGGGCAGGGGCACACAGAAGCTTTCTTT. Translating gives CASSVATGQGHTEAFF.

The CDR3 DNA reads as TGTGCCAGCAGTTACTCGATCAACAGGGTAGGCTACGAGCAGTACTTC. Translation gives CASSYSINRVGYEQYF. V is TRBV6-5 and J is TRBJ2-7; possible D gene TRBD1, 6 bases. CDR3 size: 16 residues. Germline CDR1 is MNHEY and CDR2 is SVGAGI. V was trimmed by 0 bases and J by 3 bases, leaving 15 bases between them.

This sequence joins TRBV5-1 and TRBJ2-2, with TRBD1 matching 8 bases. CDR1 SGHRS and CDR2 YFSETQ come from the germline V gene. The CDR3 consists of 15 residues. After removal of 2 bases from V and 6 bases from J, the junction contained 6 bases not matched to a gene. The CDR3 is CASSLRQGQAGELFF. In DNA, the CDR3 is TGCGCCAGCAGCTTAAGACAGGGGCAGGCCGGGGAGCTGTTTTTT.

A few counts support this clone. This chain uses TRBV2 with TRBJ1-1; the D gene is possibly TRBD1 (5 bases). Germline V gene lookup returns CDR1 SNHLY and CDR2 FYNNEI. This CDR3 spans 13 amino acids. The V and J ends lost 4 bases and 4 bases respectively, with 10 bases between them. CDR3 nucleotide sequence: TGTGCCAGCAGTGTTGAGGGGACCACTGAAGCTTTCTTT. The encoded protein is CASSVEGTTEAFF.

Of note for this clone: At one end the junction does not follow the germline gene, possibly because of a read error. The chain joins TRBV7-7 to TRBJ1-4, with 10 bases aligning to TRBD1. The germline gives CDR1 SSHAT, CDR2 FNYEAQ (reference sequence). The CDR3 totals 14 residues. DNA of the CDR3: TGTGCTAGCAGCCTCGGGACAGGGGATGAAAAACTGTTTTTT. It codes for CASSLGTGDEKLFF.

V gene TRBV28 combines with J gene TRBJ2-3; no clear D. Trimming took 6 bases from V and 2 from J, leaving 12 bases between them. The germline CDR1 and CDR2 sequences are MDHEN and SYDVKM. The CDR3 has 14 residues. The CDR3 reads CASSPGPYTDTQYF. The CDR3 coding sequence is TGTGCCAGCAGCCCCGGGCCCTACACAGATACGCAGTATTTT.

The CDR3 DNA sequence: TGCGCCAGCAGCGCCGGGACTAGCTTTGAGCAGTACTTC. It encodes CASSAGTSFEQYF. The gene calls are TRBV5-1 and TRBJ2-7; 9 bases line up with TRBD2. CDR3 length: 13 amino acids. The ends lost 4 bases at V and 7 bases at J; junction bases unmatched: 6. CDR1 and CDR2 from the germline V gene are SGHRS and YFSETQ. Based on the CDR3 plus reference TRBV5-1 and TRBJ2-7, the full variable domain is KAGVTQTPRYLIKTRGQQVTLSCSPISGHRSVSWYQQTPGQGLQFLFEYFSETQRNKGNFPGRFSGRQFSNSRSEMNVSTLELGDSALYLCASSAGTSFEQYFGPGTRLTVT.

CDR3: CSAAPLTRWETQYF. The CDR3 DNA reads as TGCAGCGCCGCACCGCTTACTAGATGGGAGACCCAGTACTTC. V is TRBV29-1 and J is TRBJ2-5, with a weak D call TRBD2 (5 bases). V was cut by 7 bases and J by 5 bases, with 20 bases left in between. Germline V CDR1 and CDR2: SQVTM, ANQGSEA. The CDR3 is made up of 14 amino acids.

The chain is built from TRBV18 and TRBJ1-3; no definite D call. V dropped 2 bases and J dropped 0 bases, with 8 bases sitting between them. The CDR3 runs to 15 residues. Germline V gene data show CDR1 as KGHSH and CDR2 as LQKENI. The DNA for the CDR3 is TGTGCCAGCTCACCATCTCAGAACTCTGGAAACACCATATATTTT. This codes for CASSPSQNSGNTIYF.

This chain joins TRBV6-5 and TRBJ2-2, with TRBD2 matching 7 bases. J was trimmed by 6 bases and V by 11 bases; bases with no gene match: 6. This CDR3 has 12 amino acids. CDR1 is MNHEY, CDR2 SVGAGI, per germline. The CDR3 nucleotides are TGTGCCTCGTATCGGGGGGCCGGGGAGCTGTTTTTT. Its protein is CASYRGAGELFF.

V usage is TRBV5-1 and J usage is TRBJ1-1; D is uncertain. The V gene's germline CDR1 is SGHRS and CDR2 YFSETQ. The CDR3 extends over 13 amino acids. The ends were cut back, 3 bases at V and 3 bases at J, with 9 bases in the middle. CDR3 coding DNA: TGCGCCAGCAGCTACGGGCCTCACACTGAAGCTTTCTTT. It specifies CASSYGPHTEAFF.

The V gene is TRBV12-5, the J gene TRBJ2-3, with D maybe TRBD2 (5 bases). This CDR3 has 15 residues. Germline V CDR1 and CDR2: LGHNT, FRNRAP. The ends were cut back, 5 bases at V and 2 bases at J, with 14 bases in the middle. The CDR3 DNA follows: TGTGCTAGTGGTGCCGGACTCTTCGCCACAGATACGCAGTATTTT. Its protein product is CASGAGLFATDTQYF.

The sample holds one count of this clone. The chain has TRBV12-1 and TRBJ2-7. TRBV12-1 is a known pseudogene. The CDR3 sequence is 12 residues long. For the CDR3, the DNA is TGTGCCAGCAGCTTGACCTCCTACGAGCAGTACTTC. As protein: CASSLTSYEQYF.

The V gene is TRBV27, the J gene TRBJ2-3; D gene uncertain. The CDR3 consists of 13 residues. Trimming removed 3 bases from V and 2 bases from J, with 6 bases in between. CDR1 is MNHEY and CDR2 is SMNVEV in the germline V gene (reference sequence). CDR3: CASSFWVTDTQYF. CDR3 DNA sequence: TGTGCCAGCAGTTTTTGGGTCACAGATACGCAGTATTTT.

This sequence joins TRBV18 and TRBJ2-7, with a weak D call TRBD2 (5 bases). The V gene lost 3 bases and the J gene lost 9 bases, with 12 bases spanning the gap. The CDR3 loop spans 12 amino acids. Germline assignment: CDR1 KGHSH and CDR2 LQKENI. CDR3 sequence reads: CASSPQTGRQYF. The CDR3 DNA is TGTGCCAGCTCACCTCAGACGGGGAGGCAGTACTTC.

CDR3 DNA sequence: TGTGCCAGTAGTAACGACAGGGGGCCCGGAAACACCATATATTTT. Translation: CASSNDRGPGNTIYF. The chain links TRBV19 to TRBJ1-3, with 10 nucleotides matching TRBD1. CDR3 length: 15 amino acids. The J segment lost 4 bases and the V segment lost 4 bases, leaving 4 bases of the junction unmatched. CDR1 and CDR2 from the germline V gene are LNHDA and SQIVND (reference sequence).

The chain is built from TRBV19 and TRBJ1-4; D remains ambiguous. Germline V gene data show CDR1 as LNHDA and CDR2 as SQIVND (reference sequence). Between the trimmed V and J ends, which lost 3 bases and 0 bases, there was a span of 8 bases. CDR3 length equals 15 residues. The CDR3 region has the DNA TGTGCCAGTAGTATGACACATGCAACTAATGAAAAACTGTTTTTT. It translates to CASSMTHATNEKLFF.

The rearrangement joins TRBV4-3 to TRBJ2-7; D is unresolved. From germline, CDR1 is LGHNA and CDR2 YSLEER. The V end was cut by 0 bases, the J end by 4 bases, with 1 base between. This CDR3 contains 11 residues. The CDR3 spells CASSQDYEQYF. The CDR3 DNA is TGCGCCAGCAGCCAAGATTACGAGCAGTACTTC.

The chain recombines TRBV29-1 with TRBJ2-3, with 14 bases identical to TRBD2. The J segment lost 4 bases and the V segment lost 2 bases, leaving 11 bases of the junction unmatched. Looked up from germline, CDR1 is SQVTM and CDR2 is ANQGSEA. This CDR3 region has 18 residues. The CDR3 spells CSVELSGLAGGSPDTQYF. In DNA, the CDR3 is TGCAGCGTTGAACTCTCCGGACTAGCGGGGGGCAGCCCAGATACGCAGTATTTT.

V gene TRBV6-5 combines with J gene TRBJ2-7; TRBD1 might be the D (5 bases). The CDR3 spans 15 residues. CDR1 MNHEY and CDR2 SVGAGI come from the germline V gene. Trimming pared 5 bases from V and 3 bases from J, leaving 17 bases between. This chain's CDR3 is CASSPWKGSYYEQYF. The CDR3 region has the DNA TGTGCCAGCAGTCCTTGGAAGGGGTCCTACTACGAGCAGTACTTC.